This T cell receptor (beta chain) stems from a study of long-term antiretroviral therapy in people with HIV. General study results and limits: Older ART regimens may have been in use when blood was drawn between the mid-2000s and the late 2010s. Dominant in the repertoire at all time points were clones expanded before ART.

CDR1 is KGHSY and CDR2 is FQNENV in the germline V gene. V was shortened by 7 bases and J by 10 bases, with 14 bases between the two germline ends. The CDR3 runs 12 residues. The run of the v3.0 immunoSEQ assay was at survey level. Sequencing of each sample targeted 40,000-50,000 T-cell genomes. TCRdb's copy holds only in-frame clones and misses some; the assay was immunoSEQ multiplex PCR. The sample contains about 20,000 clones, about nine tenths of which appear only once. Concerning this clone: The antigen is undetermined.

The TCR was taken from a woman in her twenties or thirties with HIV. The input for sequencing was unsorted PBMCs, taken approximately 4.4 years before starting antiretroviral therapy. J is TRBJ1-5 and V is TRBV16; D gene unclear. CDR3 bases: TGTGCCAGCACATCCGGAGGCGGACCCCAGCATTTT. The encoded protein is CASTSGGGPQHF. Looking up the rest from reference TRBV16 and TRBJ1-5 gives the full variable domain: GEEVAQTPKHLVRGEGQKAKLYCAPIKGHSYVFWYQQVLKNEFKFLISFQNENVFDETGMPKERFSAKCLPNSPCSLEIQATKLEDSAVYFCASTSGGGPQHFGDGTRLSIL.